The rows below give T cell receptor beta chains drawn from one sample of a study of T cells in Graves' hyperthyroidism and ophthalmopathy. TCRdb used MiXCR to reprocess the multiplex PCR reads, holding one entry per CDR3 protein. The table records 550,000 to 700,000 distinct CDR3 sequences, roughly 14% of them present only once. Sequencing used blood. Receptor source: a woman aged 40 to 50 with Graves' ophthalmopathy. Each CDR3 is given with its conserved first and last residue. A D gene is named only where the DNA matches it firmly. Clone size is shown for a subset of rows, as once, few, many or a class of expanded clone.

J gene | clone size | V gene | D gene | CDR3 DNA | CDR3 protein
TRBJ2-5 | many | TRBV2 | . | TGTGCCAGCAGCGAGCCGGGACTCGAAGAGACCCAGTACTTC | CASSEPGLEETQYF
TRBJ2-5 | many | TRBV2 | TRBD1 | TGTGCCAGCAGCAGGGACAGGGGAGGCGAGACCCAGTACTTC | CASSRDRGGETQYF
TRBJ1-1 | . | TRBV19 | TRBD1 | TGTGCCAGTAGTACCCTAGACAGGGCCGAAGCTTTCTTT | CASSTLDRAEAFF
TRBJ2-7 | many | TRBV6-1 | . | TGTGCCAGCAGTGATCGTTCGGGGTCCTACGAGCAGTACTTC | CASSDRSGSYEQYF
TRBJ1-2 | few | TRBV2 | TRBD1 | TGTGCCAGCAGTGAATCGGCAGGGGGCGGCTATGGCTACACCTTC | CASSESAGGGYGYTF
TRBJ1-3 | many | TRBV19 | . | TGTGCCAGTAGTATCGTGGGCGGAAACACCATATATTTT | CASSIVGGNTIYF
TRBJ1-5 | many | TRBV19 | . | TGTGCCAGCCAAAGATCCGGGACTGCCAATCAGCCCCAGCATTTT | CASQRSGTANQPQHF
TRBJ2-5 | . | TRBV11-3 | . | TGTGCCAGCAAACAGGGAGGGGAAGAGACCCAGTACTTC | CASKQGGEETQYF
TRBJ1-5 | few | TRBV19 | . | TGTGCCAGTAGTATACTTCAGGGGAATAGCAATCAGCCCCAGCATTTT | CASSILQGNSNQPQHF
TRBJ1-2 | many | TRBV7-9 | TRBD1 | TGTGCCAGCAGCTCCCCGGGACAGGGGAACTATGGCTACACCTTC | CASSSPGQGNYGYTF
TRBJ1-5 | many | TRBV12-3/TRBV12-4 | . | TGTGCCAGCAGTTTGTTTGGGACGGCTGATCAGCCCCAGCATTTT | CASSLFGTADQPQHF
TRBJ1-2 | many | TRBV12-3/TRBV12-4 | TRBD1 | TGTGCCAGCAGGGGGACAGGGAAGGACTATGGCTACACCTTC | CASRGTGKDYGYTF
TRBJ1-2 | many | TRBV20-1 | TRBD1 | TGCAGTGCTAGAGATCCGGGACAGGGGGGCGTCTATGGCTACACCTTC | CSARDPGQGGVYGYTF
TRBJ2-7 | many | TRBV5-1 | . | TGCGCCAGCAGCTTCTCGGGATTCGAGCAGTACTTC | CASSFSGFEQYF
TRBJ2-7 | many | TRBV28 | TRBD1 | TGTGCCAGCAGACCCGCCGGGACAGGGGTCGAGGAGCAGTACTTC | CASRPAGTGVEEQYF
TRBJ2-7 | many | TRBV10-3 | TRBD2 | TGTGCCATCAGTGACGTGCGGGAGAGGACCCACGAGCAGTACTTC | CAISDVRERTHEQYF
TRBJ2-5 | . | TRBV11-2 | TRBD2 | TGTGCCAGCAGCTTAGATTGGCTAGCGGGACAAGAGACCCAGTACTTC | CASSLDWLAGQETQYF
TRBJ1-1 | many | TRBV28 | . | TGTGCCAGCAGTTGGGGTACGACTGAAGCTTTCTTT | CASSWGTTEAFF
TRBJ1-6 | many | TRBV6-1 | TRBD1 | TGTGCCAGCAGTCAGGGACAGGGGGCCACCCTCCACTTT | CASSQGQGATLHF
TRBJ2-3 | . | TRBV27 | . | TGTGCCAGCAGGAAAGACGGAGATACGCAGTATTTT | CASRKDGDTQYF
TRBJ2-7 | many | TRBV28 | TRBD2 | TGTGCCAGTGGACTAGCGGGAGGGCCAGACTACGAGCAGTACTTC | CASGLAGGPDYEQYF
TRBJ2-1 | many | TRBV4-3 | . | TGCGCCAGCAGCCAAGAGGAGGAGTCTGAGCAGTTCTTC | CASSQEEESEQFF
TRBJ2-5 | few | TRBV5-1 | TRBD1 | TGCGCCAGCAGCTTGGGGGACAGGGCAGCCCAAGAGACCCAGTACTTC | CASSLGDRAAQETQYF
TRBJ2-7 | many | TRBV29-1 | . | TGCAGCGCTAGAGGGCAGGGGATGTACGAGCAGTACTTC | CSARGQGMYEQYF
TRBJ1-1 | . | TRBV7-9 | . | TGTGCCAGCAGCTTACAGGGGAACGCTGAAGCTTTCTTT | CASSLQGNAEAFF
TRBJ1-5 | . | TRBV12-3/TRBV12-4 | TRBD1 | TGTGCCAGCAGTCCCGGGGGACAGGGGAATGCTCAGCCCCAGCATTTT | CASSPGGQGNAQPQHF
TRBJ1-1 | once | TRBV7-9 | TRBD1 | TGTGCCAGCAGCAGGACAGGGTCGGGACAAACTGAAGCTTTCTTT | CASSRTGSGQTEAFF
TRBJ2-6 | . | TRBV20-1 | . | TGCAGTGCTAGAGTGCAAACCTCTGGGGCCAACGTCCTGACTTTC | CSARVQTSGANVLTF
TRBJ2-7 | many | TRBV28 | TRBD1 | TGTGCCAGCTTCCGGGACAGCTCCTACGAGCAGTACTTC | CASFRDSSYEQYF
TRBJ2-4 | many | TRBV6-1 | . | TGTGCCAGCAGTGAAGCGCTCGAGGACCGGGGCGCCAAAAACATTCAGTACTTC | CASSEALEDRGAKNIQYF
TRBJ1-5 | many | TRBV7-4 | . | TGTGCCAGCAGCTTTGGAAAATTTTATCCAGGGTATCAGCCCCAGCATTTT | CASSFGKFYPGYQPQHF
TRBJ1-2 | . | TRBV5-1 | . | TGCGCCAGCAGCTTTGATTGGAGTTCAAATTATTATGGCTACACCTTC | CASSFDWSSNYYGYTF
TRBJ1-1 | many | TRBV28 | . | TGTGCCAGCATCCGAGGCGGAGGAACTGAAGCTTTCTTT | CASIRGGGTEAFF
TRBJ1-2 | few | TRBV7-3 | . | TGTGCCAGCAGCTTAACCCCTGAACGTCTGGACTATGGCTACACCTTC | CASSLTPERLDYGYTF
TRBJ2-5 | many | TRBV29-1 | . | TGCAGCGTTGGTGCGGAGACCCAGTACTTC | CSVGAETQYF
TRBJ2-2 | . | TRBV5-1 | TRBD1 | TGCGCCAGCAGCTTGGTGACAGGGGGCTTCGGGGAGCTGTTTTTT | CASSLVTGGFGELFF
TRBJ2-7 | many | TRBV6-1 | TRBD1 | TGTGCCAGCAGTGCCGAGACAGGGCCCTACGAGCAGTACTTC | CASSAETGPYEQYF
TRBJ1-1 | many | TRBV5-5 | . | TGTGCCAGCAGCTTACGGGCCAACACTGAAGCTTTCTTT | CASSLRANTEAFF
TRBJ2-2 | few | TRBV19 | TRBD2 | TGTGCCAGTAGTACATGGACTAGCACCGGGGAGCTGTTTTTT | CASSTWTSTGELFF
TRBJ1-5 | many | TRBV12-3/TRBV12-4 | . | TGTGCCAGCAGTTTTGGGAGGGGGTCCCAGCATTTT | CASSFGRGSQHF
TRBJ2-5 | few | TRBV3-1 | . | TGTGCCAGCAGCCAACCGGGACTCACCCAAGAGACCCAGTACTTC | CASSQPGLTQETQYF
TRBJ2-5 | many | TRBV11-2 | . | TGTGCCAGCAGCTCTCGACTCGGGATCCGAGAGACCCAGTACTTC | CASSSRLGIRETQYF
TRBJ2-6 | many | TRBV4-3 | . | TGCGCCAGCAGCCAATCGGACGGAGCTGGGGCCAACGTCCTGACTTTC | CASSQSDGAGANVLTF
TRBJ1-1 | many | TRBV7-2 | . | TGTGCCAGCAGCTTAGGTATTTGGCTCGGCACTGAAGCTTTCTTT | CASSLGIWLGTEAFF
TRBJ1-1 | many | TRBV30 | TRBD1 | TGTGCCTGGAGAAAGCCGGGACAGAGACTTGAAGCTTTCTTT | CAWRKPGQRLEAFF